Shown below are 25 T cell receptor beta chains from a single sample sequenced in a study of blood T cells in healthy people across ages. The authors ran a second PCR of roughly 6 to 11 cycles using a sample-barcoded 5' primer and a J-beta primer mix. TCRdb re-called the 5' RACE reads with MiXCR, one entry per CDR3 protein. The sample holds about 1.4 million distinct CDR3 sequences, approximately 60% seen once. The sample was blood. The receptors shown here come from a young man in good health.

This chain uses TRBV4-3 with TRBJ1-4; D is ambiguous. Germline V gene data show CDR1 as LGHNA and CDR2 as YSLEER. The V gene lost 8 bases and the J gene lost 0 bases, with 10 bases spanning the gap. CDR3 length: 14 amino acids. CDR3 in DNA: TGCGCCAGCGGTCTCGGGGCAACTAATGAAAAACTGTTTTTT. Residues: CASGLGATNEKLFF.

J is TRBJ2-6 and V is TRBV20-1; the D gene could be TRBD1 or TRBD2 (5 bases each). V dropped 0 bases and J dropped 0 bases, with 12 bases sitting between them. Germline loops: CDR1 DFQATT, CDR2 SNEGSKA (reference sequence). The CDR3 has 17 residues. CDR3 protein: CSARDMRGYSGANVLTF. CDR3 bases: TGCAGTGCTAGAGATATGAGGGGTTACTCTGGGGCCAACGTCCTGACTTTC.

As regards this clonotype: The junction departs from germline at one end; a sequencing error may be responsible. The gene calls are TRBV15 and TRBJ2-3; 7 nucleotides agree with TRBD2. The CDR3 is 14 amino acids. Per the germline V gene, CDR1 is LNHNV and CDR2 is YYDKDF (reference sequence). CDR3 residues: CATGGGPPGDMQYF. The CDR3 DNA follows: TGTGCCACCGGCGGGGGACCCCCGGGAGATATGCAGTATTTT.

The CDR3 region is CASSSGDTLYEQYF. CDR3 sequence (DNA): TGTGCCAGCAGTTCAGGGGACACCTTATACGAGCAGTACTTC. The chain joins TRBV3-1 to TRBJ2-7, with D possibly being TRBD1 (6 bases). The CDR3 contains 14 residues. Germline CDR1 reads LGHDT; CDR2 reads YNNKEL (reference sequence). V lost 6 bases, J lost 4 bases, and 16 bases lay in between.

The CDR3 is CASRHRSSGQETQFF. CDR3 in DNA: TGTGCCAGCAGACATCGCTCTAGCGGACAAGAGACCCAGTTCTTC. The V and J genes are TRBV6-5 and TRBJ2-1, with TRBD2 identical over 7 bases. Germline V gives CDR1 MNHEY, CDR2 SVGAGI. The J segment lost 13 bases and the V segment lost 6 bases, leaving 18 bases of the junction unmatched. The length of the CDR3 is 15 residues.

The CDR3 bases are TGCAGTGCGATGGACTACAAATCCTACAATGAGCAGTTCTTC. Translating gives CSAMDYKSYNEQFF. The genes are TRBV20-1 and TRBJ2-1; maybe TRBD2 (6 bases). Trimming pared 6 bases from V and 1 base from J, leaving 13 bases between. This CDR3 has 14 amino acids. Germline V gene lookup returns CDR1 DFQATT and CDR2 SNEGSKA (reference sequence).

In its sample, this clonotype was seen a few times. This rearrangement joins TRBV6-2 or TRBV6-3 to TRBJ2-1, with D possibly matching TRBD1 (7 bases). This CDR3 has 16 residues. CDR1 is MNHEY, CDR2 SVGEGT, per germline. Trimming removed 7 bases at V and 3 bases at J, with 19 bases between. DNA for the CDR3: TGTGCCAGCACCGAACAGGGGAGGCTGGACTACAATGAGCAGTTCTTC. Protein: CASTEQGRLDYNEQFF.

The genes are TRBV20-1 and TRBJ2-3, with 7 bases that match TRBD2. V shed 0 bases and J 1 base; nucleotides not matched to a gene: 4. Germline CDR1 and CDR2: DFQATT and SNEGSKA (reference sequence). The CDR3 contains 15 residues. This CDR3 reads CSARDPSGGTDTQYF. The CDR3 coding sequence is TGCAGTGCTAGAGATCCTAGCGGCGGCACAGATACGCAGTATTTT.

This clonotype was found a few times. The chain combines TRBV12-3 or TRBV12-4 with TRBJ1-1; maybe TRBD1 (6 bases). Trimming took off 4 bases at V and 10 bases at J, with 22 bases between the two ends. The CDR3 extends over 15 amino acids. The CDR3 bases are TGTGCCAGCAGTTCCCTACAGGGAGGGGTAAATGGAGCTTTCTTT. Translating it yields CASSSLQGGVNGAFF.

This chain links TRBV6-2 or TRBV6-3 with TRBJ1-1, with a weak D call TRBD1 (6 bases). Trimming pared 9 bases from V and 1 base from J, leaving 9 bases between. The CDR3 loop spans 12 amino acids. Germline loops: CDR1 MNHEY, CDR2 SVGEGT. The CDR3 DNA reads TGTGCCAGTAAGGGGGGGAACACTGAAGCTTTCTTT. It encodes CASKGGNTEAFF.

This clonotype was observed a few times. The CDR3 DNA is TGTGCCAGCAGTTTACAGGGATCGGGTGCAGATACGCAGTATTTT. Its protein is CASSLQGSGADTQYF. The chain carries TRBV12-3 or TRBV12-4 and TRBJ2-3, with a tentative D call TRBD1 (5 bases). V lost 2 bases and J 4 bases, leaving 13 bases between the germline ends. The CDR3 totals 15 residues.

This chain links TRBV29-1 with TRBJ1-2, with a possible D match to TRBD1 (5 bases). This CDR3 region has 16 residues. Trimming removed 2 bases from V and 4 bases from J, with 20 bases in between. Per the germline V gene, CDR1 is SQVTM and CDR2 is ANQGSEA. CDR3 in DNA: TGCAGCGTTGAATTTGACCAGGGACTTAAAGGCTATGGCTACACCTTC. Its protein is CSVEFDQGLKGYGYTF. The full variable domain, in which reference TRBV29-1 and TRBJ1-2 provide the parts outside the CDR3, is SAVISQKPSRDICQRGTSLTIQCQVDSQVTMMFWYRQQPGQSLTLIATANQGSEATYESGFVIDKFPISRPNLTFSTLTVSNMSPEDSSIYLCSVEFDQGLKGYGYTFGSGTRLTVV.

The chain recombines TRBV15 with TRBJ2-5; the D is unclear. This CDR3 comprises 14 residues. V was cut by 4 bases and J by 7 bases, with 16 bases left in between. The V gene's germline CDR1 is LNHNV and CDR2 YYDKDF (reference sequence). The CDR3 DNA is TGTGCCACCAGCATTACTGCCATGGCGGTGACCCAGTACTTC. Its protein is CATSITAMAVTQYF.

The sample holds a few counts of this clonotype. The rearrangement joins TRBV7-8 to TRBJ2-3, with D hard to call. This CDR3 is built from 13 residues. Trimming stripped 5 bases from V and 4 bases from J, with 10 bases between. Germline-derived CDR1 and CDR2 are SGHVS and FQNEAQ. The CDR3 is CASSASSPDTQYF. The CDR3 DNA is TGTGCCAGCAGCGCCTCTTCGCCAGATACGCAGTATTTT.

This chain uses TRBV12-3 or TRBV12-4 with TRBJ2-1; D is unresolved. The length of the CDR3 is 12 residues. V was shortened by 7 bases and J by 4 bases, with 8 bases between the two germline ends. CDR3 in amino acids: CASTTQYNEQFF. The CDR3 DNA reads TGTGCCAGCACGACACAGTACAATGAGCAGTTCTTC.

This clonotype was counted a single time. V and J are TRBV20-1 and TRBJ1-4; the match to TRBD1 covers 10 bases. This CDR3 has 16 residues. Germline lookup yields CDR1 DFQATT and CDR2 SNEGSKA (reference sequence). V was clipped by 3 bases and J by 4 bases; unmatched bases: 8. The CDR3 spells CSASRGQGQSNEKLFF. The CDR3 DNA sequence: TGCAGTGCTAGTAGGGGACAGGGGCAGAGTAATGAAAAACTGTTTTTT.

This clonotype was detected only once. The CDR3: CASSEEGQGVSNEQFF. For the CDR3, the DNA is TGTGCCAGCAGTGAGGAGGGACAGGGGGTCTCGAATGAGCAGTTCTTC. The rearrangement links TRBV25-1 to TRBJ2-1; TRBD1 matches 11 bases. After removal of 3 bases from V and 7 bases from J, the junction contained 8 bases not matched to a gene. This CDR3 has 16 amino acids. CDR1 MGHDK and CDR2 SYGVNS come from the germline V gene.

The CDR3 loop reads CASEVAGTDTQYF. Written as DNA, the CDR3 is TGCGCCAGCGAGGTAGCGGGGACCGATACGCAGTATTTT. The rearrangement joins TRBV4-1 to TRBJ2-3; TRBD2 matches at 8 bases. V dropped 8 bases and J dropped 6; count of bases not matched to a gene: 7. The CDR3 consists of 13 residues. Per the germline V gene, CDR1 is MGHRA and CDR2 is YSYEKL.

The V gene is TRBV6-1, the J gene TRBJ2-7; TRBD2 is a possible D gene (6 bases). Germline assignment: CDR1 MNHNS and CDR2 SASEGT. The CDR3 runs 13 residues. V lost 7 bases and J 2 bases, leaving 12 bases between the germline ends. This CDR3 is CASNTGVPYEQYF. CDR3 DNA sequence: TGTGCCAGCAATACGGGAGTCCCCTACGAGCAGTACTTC.

This clonotype appeared once. The chain links TRBV4-3 to TRBJ1-2; tentatively, D is TRBD1 (5 bases). The CDR3 runs 17 residues. V was pared by 0 bases and J by 4 bases, with 18 bases between. Per germline, CDR1 LGHNA and CDR2 YSLEER. As DNA, the CDR3 is TGCGCCAGCAGCCAAGATTTGTTGCAGGGCCGTGGCTATGGCTACACCTTC. Encoded protein: CASSQDLLQGRGYGYTF.

This chain joins TRBV6-1 and TRBJ2-5, with D perhaps TRBD1 or TRBD2 (5 bases each). The DNA matches TRBJ2-7 better at its end, which makes the J call doubtful. Looked up from germline, CDR1 is MNHNS and CDR2 is SASEGT. The CDR3 length is 13 residues. In nucleotides, the CDR3 is TGTGCCACGGGGCGAAGCCCGGGGTACGAGCAGTACTTC. It encodes CATGRSPGYEQYF.

The rearrangement links TRBV7-9 to TRBJ2-3; 7 bases fit TRBD1. J lost 7 bases, V lost 3 bases, and 4 bases had no gene match. Germline V gene sequence: CDR1 SEHNR, CDR2 FQNEAQ (reference sequence). The CDR3 length is 13 residues. The CDR3 loop reads CASSFRDRNTQYF. The CDR3 region has the DNA TGTGCCAGCAGCTTCCGGGACAGAAATACGCAGTATTTT.

The chain carries TRBV28 and TRBJ2-7; D call uncertain. Gene TRBJ2-5 matches the end of the DNA better, so the J call may be wrong. This CDR3 has 15 residues. From germline, CDR1 is MDHEN and CDR2 SYDVKM. This chain's CDR3 is CASSLDAPGAETQYF. Written as DNA, the CDR3 is TGTGCCAGCAGTTTAGATGCCCCAGGTGCAGAGACCCAGTACTTC.

The V gene is TRBV5-6, the J gene TRBJ2-1; 9 nucleotides match TRBD2. Germline trimming cut 0 bases from V and 3 bases from J; bases unmatched to any gene: 4. Germline CDR1 reads SGHDT; CDR2 reads YYEEEE. The CDR3 consists of 16 residues. CDR3 sequence: CASSLATSGRYNEQFF. The CDR3 coding sequence is TGTGCCAGCAGCTTGGCGACTAGCGGACGCTACAATGAGCAGTTCTTC.

The rearrangement links TRBV4-2 to TRBJ1-4, with TRBD1 matching over 7 bases. This CDR3 comprises 16 residues. Germline V gives CDR1 LGHNA, CDR2 YNFKEQ. J was trimmed by 5 bases and V by 0 bases; bases with no gene match: 6. The DNA for the CDR3 is TGTGCCAGCAGCCAAGAAATGGGACAGTTAAATGAAAAACTGTTTTTT. Protein sequence: CASSQEMGQLNEKLFF.